This T cell receptor beta chain appears in the sequencing data of a study of technical replicates of blood from a handful of donors. Generated by immunoSEQ multiplex PCR, the TCRdb table keeps only in-frame clones and is missing some. The sample yields 75,000 to 95,000 clones, approximately 94% seen once. The CDR3 runs to 15 residues. V lost 3 bases and J lost 5; bases outside the gene matches: 4. From germline, CDR1 is SNHLY and CDR2 FYNNEI. The source is a human donor in good health. The chain links TRBV2 to TRBJ2-2, with 9 bases identical to TRBD2. Sequencing used T cells isolated from PBMCs. CDR3 region: CASSDLAGDTGELFF. CDR3 nucleotides: TGTGCCAGCAGTGACTTAGCGGGAGATACCGGGGAGCTGTTTTTT.